The present T cell receptor beta chain was sequenced within a study of T cells expressing NK-cell markers. From its re-call of the 5' RACE reads, TCRdb lists each CDR3 protein once, without DNA. The sample table includes 200,000 to 300,000 distinct CDR3 sequences. Looked up from germline, CDR1 is SGHDT and CDR2 is YYEEEE. The CDR3 extends over 12 amino acids. The receptor was derived from a woman aged 18 to 75 in good health. The rearrangement uses TRBV5-6 and TRBJ2-1. Sequencing was performed on blood T cells: a sorted CD56 or NKG2C T cell subset, CD4+ or CD8+ T cells, or bulk PBMC T cells (not recorded which). The CDR3 is CASSLRRNEQFF. Based on the CDR3 plus reference TRBV5-6 and TRBJ2-1, the full variable domain is DAGVTQSPTHLIKTRGQQVTLRCSPKSGHDTVSWYQQALGQGPQFIFQYYEEEERQRGNFPDRFSGHQFPNYSSELNVNALLLGDSALYLCASSLRRNEQFFGPGTRLTVL.